These T cell receptor beta chains were read from a single sample in a study of blood T cell repertoires in COVID-19. The repertoire was sequenced with immunoSEQ multiplex PCR; TCRdb's copy has only in-frame clones and lacks some. The sample has about 64,000 clones, 75% to 85% seen once; the top ten hold over 9.5%. The sequencing sample was made of peripheral blood. These receptors all come from a human donor in a cohort sampled during active COVID-19. Both conserved end residues are part of each CDR3. Fields, in order: J gene, D gene, V gene, clone size, CDR3 protein, CDR3 DNA. D genes are given only for firm matches. Not all rows give a size; the values are once, few, many and, for expanded clones, a class.

j_gene: TRBJ1-6
d_gene: TRBD1
v_gene: TRBV5-4
abundance: once
CDR3aa: CASSRQGKGSPLHF
CDR3nt: TGTGCCAGCAGCCGACAGGGGAAAGGTTCACCCCTCCACTTT

j_gene: TRBJ1-5
d_gene: -
v_gene: TRBV28
abundance: -
CDR3aa: CASTGTEGSNQPQHF
CDR3nt: TGTGCCAGCACGGGGACGGAGGGCAGCAATCAGCCCCAGCATTTT

j_gene: TRBJ2-7
d_gene: -
v_gene: TRBV15
abundance: -
CDR3aa: CATSREGFYEQYF
CDR3nt: TGTGCCACCAGCAGGGAGGGTTTTTACGAGCAGTACTTC

j_gene: TRBJ2-1
d_gene: -
v_gene: TRBV7-2
abundance: -
CDR3aa: CASSLDGSREQFF
CDR3nt: TGTGCCAGCAGCTTAGACGGGTCTCGTGAGCAGTTCTTC

j_gene: TRBJ1-2
d_gene: -
v_gene: TRBV10-3
abundance: -
CDR3aa: CAITQLGQNYGYTF
CDR3nt: TGTGCCATCACCCAACTGGGGCAGAACTATGGCTACACCTTC

j_gene: TRBJ2-2
d_gene: -
v_gene: TRBV19
abundance: -
CDR3aa: CASTDRSNTGELFF
CDR3nt: TGTGCCAGTACAGACAGGTCGAACACCGGGGAGCTGTTTTTT

j_gene: TRBJ1-2
d_gene: -
v_gene: TRBV5-5
abundance: -
CDR3aa: CASSFQASYGYTF
CDR3nt: TGTGCCAGCAGCTTCCAGGCAAGCTATGGCTACACCTTC

j_gene: TRBJ1-6
d_gene: -
v_gene: TRBV7-9
abundance: -
CDR3aa: CASSLQGSSYNSPLHF
CDR3nt: TGTGCCAGCAGCTTACAGGGGAGCTCCTATAATTCACCCCTCCACTTT

j_gene: TRBJ2-5
d_gene: TRBD2
v_gene: TRBV5-1
abundance: -
CDR3aa: CASRIAGGSQETQYF
CDR3nt: TGCGCCAGCAGAATAGCGGGGGGGAGCCAAGAGACCCAGTACTTC

j_gene: TRBJ1-4
d_gene: -
v_gene: TRBV7-2
abundance: -
CDR3aa: CASSLLGSGATNEKLFF
CDR3nt: TGTGCCAGCAGCCTACTAGGGAGCGGAGCAACTAATGAAAAACTGTTTTTT

j_gene: TRBJ2-6
d_gene: TRBD1
v_gene: TRBV6-5
abundance: -
CDR3aa: CASWGRGPGANVLTF
CDR3nt: TGTGCCAGCTGGGGAAGGGGGCCTGGGGCCAACGTCCTGACTTTC

j_gene: TRBJ1-5
d_gene: TRBD1
v_gene: TRBV24-1
abundance: few
CDR3aa: CATSEGTGRYQPQHF
CDR3nt: TGTGCCACCAGTGAAGGGACAGGCCGGTACCAGCCCCAGCATTTT

j_gene: TRBJ1-2
d_gene: TRBD1
v_gene: TRBV19
abundance: -
CDR3aa: CASSIEGTGTGRTF
CDR3nt: TGTGCCAGTAGTATAGAAGGGACAGGGACCGGTAGGACCTTC

j_gene: TRBJ2-6
d_gene: TRBD1
v_gene: TRBV5-3
abundance: -
CDR3aa: CARSLFWDRVVSGANVLTF
CDR3nt: TGTGCCAGAAGCTTGTTCTGGGACAGGGTTGTCTCTGGGGCCAACGTCCTGACTTTC

j_gene: TRBJ2-5
d_gene: -
v_gene: TRBV10-2
abundance: -
CDR3aa: CASSEQAETQYF
CDR3nt: TGCGCCAGCAGTGAGCAGGCGGAGACCCAGTACTTC

j_gene: TRBJ1-5
d_gene: TRBD1
v_gene: TRBV7-6
abundance: -
CDR3aa: CASSLFPLYPGQGLNQPQHF
CDR3nt: TGTGCCAGCAGCTTATTTCCCCTCTATCCGGGACAGGGGTTAAATCAGCCCCAGCATTTT

j_gene: TRBJ2-3
d_gene: -
v_gene: TRBV5-5
abundance: -
CDR3aa: CASSLGGGTTDTQYF
CDR3nt: TGTGCCAGCAGCTTGGGAGGAGGGACCACAGATACGCAGTATTTT

j_gene: TRBJ1-1
d_gene: TRBD1
v_gene: TRBV19
abundance: -
CDR3aa: CASSTGTGYTEAFF
CDR3nt: TGTGCCAGTAGTACCGGGACAGGGTACACTGAAGCTTTCTTT

j_gene: TRBJ1-1
d_gene: -
v_gene: TRBV6-1
abundance: -
CDR3aa: CASSEGQRSFF
CDR3nt: TGTGCCAGCAGTGAAGGACAGAGATCTTTCTTT

j_gene: TRBJ1-2
d_gene: TRBD1
v_gene: TRBV5-1
abundance: -
CDR3aa: CASSPRTGGTNYGYTF
CDR3nt: TGCGCCAGCAGCCCACGGACAGGGGGCACCAACTATGGCTACACCTTC

j_gene: TRBJ2-2
d_gene: -
v_gene: TRBV7-9
abundance: -
CDR3aa: CASSRYTGELFF
CDR3nt: TGTGCCAGCAGCCGGTACACCGGGGAGCTGTTTTTT

j_gene: TRBJ1-2
d_gene: -
v_gene: TRBV11-2
abundance: -
CDR3aa: CASSLAFRRGVNYGYTF
CDR3nt: TGTGCCAGCAGCTTAGCATTTAGGCGGGGGGTTAACTATGGCTACACCTTC

j_gene: TRBJ1-2
d_gene: -
v_gene: TRBV18
abundance: -
CDR3aa: CASSPPNGPIYGYTF
CDR3nt: TGTGCCAGCTCACCGCCCAACGGTCCCATCTATGGCTACACCTTC

j_gene: TRBJ1-1
d_gene: -
v_gene: TRBV20-1
abundance: -
CDR3aa: CSAGRTEAFF
CDR3nt: TGCAGTGCGGGCCGCACTGAAGCTTTCTTT

j_gene: TRBJ2-7
d_gene: -
v_gene: TRBV7-2
abundance: -
CDR3aa: CASSPTGPYEQYF
CDR3nt: TGTGCCAGCAGTCCAACAGGGCCCTACGAGCAGTACTTC

j_gene: TRBJ2-3
d_gene: -
v_gene: TRBV3-1/TRBV3-2
abundance: -
CDR3aa: CASSLLSTDTQYF
CDR3nt: TGTGCCAGCAGCCTTCTTAGCACAGATACGCAGTATTTT

j_gene: TRBJ2-2
d_gene: -
v_gene: TRBV25-1
abundance: few
CDR3aa: CASSEEGRHPDNTGELFF
CDR3nt: TGTGCCAGCAGTGAAGAAGGGAGACACCCAGATAACACCGGGGAGCTGTTTTTT

j_gene: TRBJ1-6
d_gene: -
v_gene: TRBV5-1
abundance: -
CDR3aa: CASSLRGRDNSPLHF
CDR3nt: TGCGCCAGCAGCTTGCGGGGGAGGGATAATTCACCCCTCCACTTT

j_gene: TRBJ2-2
d_gene: TRBD2
v_gene: TRBV6-5
abundance: -
CDR3aa: CASKSGGPETGELFF
CDR3nt: TGTGCCAGTAAAAGCGGGGGGCCGGAGACCGGGGAGCTGTTTTTT

j_gene: TRBJ2-1
d_gene: TRBD2
v_gene: TRBV13
abundance: -
CDR3aa: CASSARLAAYNEQFF
CDR3nt: TGTGCCAGCAGCGCCAGACTAGCGGCCTACAATGAGCAGTTCTTC

j_gene: TRBJ2-4
d_gene: -
v_gene: TRBV19
abundance: -
CDR3aa: CASRTAKNIQYF
CDR3nt: TGTGCCAGTAGGACTGCCAAAAACATTCAGTACTTC

j_gene: TRBJ2-2
d_gene: TRBD2
v_gene: TRBV19
abundance: -
CDR3aa: CASSIDMGLAGAPNTGELFF
CDR3nt: TGTGCCAGTAGTATAGATATGGGACTAGCGGGGGCCCCGAACACCGGGGAGCTGTTTTTT

j_gene: TRBJ1-1
d_gene: -
v_gene: TRBV7-9
abundance: -
CDR3aa: CASSLAAWQEAFF
CDR3nt: TGTGCCAGCAGCTTAGCAGCGTGGCAGGAAGCTTTCTTT

j_gene: TRBJ1-2
d_gene: -
v_gene: TRBV29-1
abundance: -
CDR3aa: CSVFRANGYTF
CDR3nt: TGCAGCGTCTTCAGGGCCAATGGCTACACCTTC

j_gene: TRBJ2-3
d_gene: -
v_gene: TRBV5-6
abundance: -
CDR3aa: CASSGPLGESTDTQYF
CDR3nt: TGTGCCAGCAGCGGTCCTCTCGGGGAGAGCACAGATACGCAGTATTTT

j_gene: TRBJ2-3
d_gene: -
v_gene: TRBV18
abundance: -
CDR3aa: CASSPEARSIDTQYF
CDR3nt: TGTGCCAGCTCACCAGAGGCCAGATCAATTGATACGCAGTATTTT

j_gene: TRBJ1-1
d_gene: -
v_gene: TRBV27
abundance: -
CDR3aa: CASSPGGGPPVFVTEAFF
CDR3nt: TGTGCCAGCAGTCCCGGGGGGGGGCCTCCGGTCTTTGTCACTGAAGCTTTCTTT

j_gene: TRBJ2-3
d_gene: TRBD2
v_gene: TRBV2
abundance: -
CDR3aa: CASSALAGGQGDTQYF
CDR3nt: TGTGCCAGCAGTGCCCTAGCGGGTGGGCAAGGAGATACGCAGTATTTT

j_gene: TRBJ2-1
d_gene: -
v_gene: TRBV11-3
abundance: -
CDR3aa: CASSPQGQANEQFF
CDR3nt: TGTGCCAGCAGCCCGCAGGGACAAGCAAATGAGCAGTTCTTC

j_gene: TRBJ2-5
d_gene: TRBD1
v_gene: TRBV10-1
abundance: -
CDR3aa: CASSGTTGGLETQYF
CDR3nt: TGCGCCAGCAGTGGGACCACAGGGGGCCTGGAGACCCAGTACTTC

j_gene: TRBJ2-5
d_gene: TRBD1
v_gene: TRBV5-1
abundance: -
CDR3aa: CASTTGQGQGAETQYF
CDR3nt: TGCGCCAGCACCACTGGTCAGGGACAGGGGGCAGAGACCCAGTACTTC

j_gene: TRBJ2-3
d_gene: -
v_gene: TRBV25-1
abundance: -
CDR3aa: CASNSGVDTQYF
CDR3nt: TGTGCCAGTAATAGCGGAGTGGATACGCAGTATTTT

j_gene: TRBJ1-2
d_gene: -
v_gene: TRBV5-1
abundance: -
CDR3aa: CASSLDAGPQGGYTF
CDR3nt: TGCGCCAGCAGCTTGGATGCGGGGCCCCAGGGTGGCTACACCTTC

j_gene: TRBJ2-5
d_gene: TRBD2
v_gene: TRBV5-1
abundance: -
CDR3aa: CASSLVVLAGGETQYF
CDR3nt: TGCGCCAGCAGCTTGGTTGTTCTAGCGGGGGGAGAGACCCAGTACTTC

j_gene: TRBJ1-1
d_gene: -
v_gene: TRBV7-9
abundance: -
CDR3aa: CASSILRGQGMNTEAFF
CDR3nt: TGTGCCAGCAGCATTCTAAGGGGTCAGGGGATGAACACTGAAGCTTTCTTT

j_gene: TRBJ1-2
d_gene: TRBD1
v_gene: TRBV6-2/TRBV6-3
abundance: -
CDR3aa: CASSWDRGYGYTF
CDR3nt: TGTGCCAGCAGTTGGGACAGAGGCTATGGCTACACCTTC

j_gene: TRBJ1-2
d_gene: TRBD1
v_gene: TRBV6-5
abundance: -
CDR3aa: CASRRGRDGYTF
CDR3nt: TGTGCCAGCCGCAGGGGGCGAGATGGCTACACCTTC

j_gene: TRBJ1-1
d_gene: -
v_gene: TRBV7-2
abundance: -
CDR3aa: CASSFSTQNTEAFF
CDR3nt: TGTGCCAGCAGCTTCAGTACGCAGAACACTGAAGCTTTCTTT

j_gene: TRBJ2-6
d_gene: TRBD2
v_gene: TRBV19
abundance: -
CDR3aa: CASSIRRGASSSGANVLTF
CDR3nt: TGTGCCAGTAGTATTCGGCGGGGGGCCTCCAGCTCTGGGGCCAACGTCCTGACTTTC

j_gene: TRBJ1-5
d_gene: -
v_gene: TRBV2
abundance: -
CDR3aa: CASCDRRYHPQHF
CDR3nt: TGTGCCAGCTGCGACAGGCGTTATCACCCCCAGCATTTT

j_gene: TRBJ2-2
d_gene: TRBD1
v_gene: TRBV5-1
abundance: -
CDR3aa: CASSLKTGGRNTGELFF
CDR3nt: TGCGCCAGCAGCTTGAAAACAGGGGGCCGGAACACCGGGGAGCTGTTTTTT

j_gene: TRBJ2-3
d_gene: -
v_gene: TRBV6-4
abundance: -
CDR3aa: CASSETPTSTDTQYF
CDR3nt: TGTGCCAGCAGTGAAACCCCAACTAGCACAGATACGCAGTATTTT

j_gene: TRBJ2-5
d_gene: TRBD2
v_gene: TRBV11-2
abundance: -
CDR3aa: CASSLAGGALETQYF
CDR3nt: TGTGCCAGCAGCTTAGCCGGGGGGGCGTTAGAGACCCAGTACTTC

j_gene: TRBJ1-2
d_gene: -
v_gene: TRBV28
abundance: -
CDR3aa: CASSFPQGRYGYTF
CDR3nt: TGTGCCAGCAGTTTCCCCCAGGGGCGTTATGGCTACACCTTC